What follows is one T cell receptor beta chain and its context. What it binds is unknown. Trimming cost V 5 bases and J 4 bases, with 12 bases left between them. This CDR3 region has 13 residues. Germline V gives CDR1 MNHEY, CDR2 SVGEGT. TCRdb reprocessed the reads via MiXCR and lists one record per CDR3 protein. The sample yields 200,000 to 250,000 distinct CDR3 sequences, less than 50% seen once. These data originate in a study of T cell repertoires in cytomegalovirus infection. In the study overall: CMV epitopes, recently identified HLA-C-restricted and well-studied HLA-B-restricted, were used. Through public TCR beta signatures, both CMV infection and matching HLA type were indicated.

Notes on the study in general: Identification of carriers of CMV plus the relevant HLA was achieved through cumulative public TCR beta family frequency.

The sequence was collected from a human donor in good health (CMV status not recorded). Some clones in this sample may be carry-over from other donors' samples. The rearrangement joins TRBV6-2 or TRBV6-3 to TRBJ2-7; possibly TRBD1 or TRBD2 for D (5 bases each). The sample here was CD8+ T cells from cultured PBMCs, taken from culture after CMV antigen stimulation. CDR3 amino acids: CASSDLGDYEQYF. For the CDR3, the DNA is TGTGCCAGCAGTGACCTGGGGGATTACGAGCAGTACTTC.